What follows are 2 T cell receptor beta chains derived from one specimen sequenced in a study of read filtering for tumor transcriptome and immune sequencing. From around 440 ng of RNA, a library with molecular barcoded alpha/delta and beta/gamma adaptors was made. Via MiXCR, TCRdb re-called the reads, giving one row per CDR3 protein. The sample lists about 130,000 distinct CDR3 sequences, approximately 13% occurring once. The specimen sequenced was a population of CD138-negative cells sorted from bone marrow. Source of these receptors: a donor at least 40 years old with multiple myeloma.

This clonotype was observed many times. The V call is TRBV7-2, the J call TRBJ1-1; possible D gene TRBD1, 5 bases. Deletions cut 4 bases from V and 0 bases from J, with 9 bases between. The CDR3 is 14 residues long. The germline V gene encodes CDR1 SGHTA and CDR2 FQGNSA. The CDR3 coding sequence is TGTGCCAGCAGCTCGGGACCGCTGAACACTGAAGCTTTCTTT. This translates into CASSSGPLNTEAFF.

CDR3: CASRTGTGTHSGRRSYNEQFF. The CDR3 nucleotides read TGTGCCAGCAGGACCGGGACAGGGACTCACAGCGGGAGGCGGTCCTACAATGAGCAGTTCTTC. This chain joins TRBV6-2 or TRBV6-3 and TRBJ2-1; either TRBD1 or TRBD2 may fit D (9 bases each). The CDR3 length is 21 residues. CDR1 and CDR2 from the germline V gene are MNHEY and SVGEGT. V was clipped by 6 bases and J by 1 base, with 31 bases between them.